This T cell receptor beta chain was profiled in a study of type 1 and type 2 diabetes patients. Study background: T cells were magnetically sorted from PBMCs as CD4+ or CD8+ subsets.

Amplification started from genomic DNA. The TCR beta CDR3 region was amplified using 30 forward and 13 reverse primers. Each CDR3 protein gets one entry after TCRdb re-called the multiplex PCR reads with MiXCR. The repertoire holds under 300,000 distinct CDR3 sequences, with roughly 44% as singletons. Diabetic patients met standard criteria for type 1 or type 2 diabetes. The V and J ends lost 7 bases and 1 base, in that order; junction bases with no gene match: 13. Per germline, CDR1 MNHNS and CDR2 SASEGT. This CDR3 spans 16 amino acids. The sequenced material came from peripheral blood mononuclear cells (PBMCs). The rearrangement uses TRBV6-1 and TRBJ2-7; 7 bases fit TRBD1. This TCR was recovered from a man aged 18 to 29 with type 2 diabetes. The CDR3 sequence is CASTASQGVASYEQYF. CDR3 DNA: TGTGCCAGCACCGCAAGCCAGGGGGTCGCTTCCTACGAGCAGTACTTC.